The sample holds a few counts of the clone carrying this TCR beta chain. Antigen unknown. Amplified TCR beta CDR3 regions were obtained using RNA transcripts as template. HTBI primers were used in a first-round RT-PCR, which preceded a second-round multiplex PCR. TCRdb re-analysed the multiplex PCR reads in MiXCR, keeping a single row per CDR3 protein. The table has hundreds of thousands of distinct CDR3 sequences, about 22% seen once; the top ten hold about 46%. The source of the sample is a study of Graves' ophthalmopathy and Graves' hyperthyroidism. Study context: Specimen type is peripheral blood, obtained at initial diagnosis before any treatment.

Findings and caveats of the study: The model forecast ophthalmopathy progression, reaching 60% to 71% sensitivity and roughly 72% specificity. Built on 13 signatures, a model told ophthalmopathy apart from stable hyperthyroidism with approximately 85% sensitivity and over 80% specificity.

V was pared by 6 bases and J by 3 bases, with 13 bases between. CDR3 size: 13 residues. The germline V gene has CDR1 SGHRS and CDR2 YFSETQ. Source material: peripheral blood. This chain connects TRBV5-1 to TRBJ2-7, with D perhaps given as TRBD1 or TRBD2 (5 bases each). This clonotype was sampled from a woman between 45 and 65 years old with Graves' ophthalmopathy. The CDR3 DNA is TGCGCCAGCAACTCCGGGGCCGACTACGAGCAGTACTTC. Protein sequence: CASNSGADYEQYF.